This T cell receptor (beta chain) comes out of a study of identical twins. A universal primer site arose from template switching, and cDNA bore unique molecular identifiers. A single record per CDR3 protein comes from TCRdb applying MiXCR to the 5' RACE reads. The sample consists of 400,000 to 550,000 distinct CDR3 sequences, approximately 15% of them appearing once. This clonotype showed up many times. Its matching antigen is unknown. Study results and limitations: Out-of-frame alpha sequences shared by twins were enriched for low generation probability. A lower insertion count was a feature of abundant cord blood beta clonotypes, with no such feature in memory repertoires. Sharing of beta out-of-frame sequences by twins showed a weaker excess.

This CDR3 has 14 residues. The germline V gene encodes CDR1 DFQATT and CDR2 SNEGSKA (reference sequence). Trimming shortened V by 6 bases and J by 4 bases, and 18 bases separated the two germline ends. These data were also filed under a second study, of yellow fever vaccine responses in identical twins.

Sample: CD4+ T cells sorted from blood. The source is a woman younger than 35 in good health. This chain uses TRBV20-1 with TRBJ1-1; tentatively, D is TRBD1 (6 bases). The CDR3 spells CSAPPRGRRTEAFF. CDR3 sequence (DNA): TGCAGTGCCCCCCCGCGGGGGCGTCGCACTGAAGCTTTCTTT.